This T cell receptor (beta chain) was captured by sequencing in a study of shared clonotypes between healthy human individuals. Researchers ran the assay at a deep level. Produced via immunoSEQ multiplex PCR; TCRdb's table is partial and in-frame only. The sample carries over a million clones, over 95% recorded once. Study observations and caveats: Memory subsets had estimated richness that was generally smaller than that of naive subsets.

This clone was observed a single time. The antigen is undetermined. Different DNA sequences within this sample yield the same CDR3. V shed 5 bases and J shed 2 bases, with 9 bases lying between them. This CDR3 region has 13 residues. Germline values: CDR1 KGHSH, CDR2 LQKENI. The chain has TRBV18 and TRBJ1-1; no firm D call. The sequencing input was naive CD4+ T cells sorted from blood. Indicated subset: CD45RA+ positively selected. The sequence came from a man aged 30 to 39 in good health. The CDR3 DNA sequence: TGTGCCAGCTCAACTTCGGGCAACACTGAAGCTTTCTTT. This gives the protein CASSTSGNTEAFF.